Reported below is one T cell receptor beta chain. The source of the sample is a study of blood T cell repertoires in COVID-19. Overall study context: Samples came from the United States, Italy and Spain, spanning acute and convalescent COVID-19. T cells, B-cell-depleted T cells, or PBMCs provided the cDNA or gDNA that served as material.

It was during active infection that Seattle patients were enrolled and then longitudinally followed. CDR3 size: 16 residues. Germline CDR1 and CDR2: SGDLS and YYNGEE. Trimming took 0 bases from V and 9 from J; bases not matched to a gene: 6. In the original workflow: Scientists estimated how many nucleated cells there were by amplifying reference gene primers. The repertoire was sequenced with immunoSEQ multiplex PCR; TCRdb's copy has only in-frame clones and lacks some. The V and J calls and clone size come from that table; D and trimming were worked out from the DNA. The table has fewer than 700,000 clones, about 89% seen once; the top ten hold about 8%.

This receptor was taken from a woman between 45 and 65 years old with COVID-19, enrolled during active disease. The sequenced material came from peripheral blood. The gene calls are TRBV9 and TRBJ2-3, with 14 bases fitting TRBD2. CDR3 DNA sequence: TGTGCCAGCAGCGTAGGACTAGCGGGGGGGCCTCGGACGCAGTATTTT. Encoded protein: CASSVGLAGGPRTQYF.